Reported below is one T cell receptor (beta chain). Antigen unknown. The CDR3 spans 15 residues. Germline assignment: CDR1 LGHNA and CDR2 YSLEER. V was shortened by 1 base and J by 4 bases, with 13 bases between the two germline ends. Sequencing used immunoSEQ multiplex PCR; TCRdb keeps in-frame clones, though not all of them. In the table there are 1,500 or so clones, approximately 75% of which are singletons. The data belong to a study of STAT3 mutations in large granular lymphocyte leukemia. Regarding the study as a whole: Every T-LGLL patient had at least one immunodominant TCRbeta clonotype.

The gene calls are TRBV4-3 and TRBJ1-1; D call uncertain. The sequencing input was peripheral blood mononuclear cells. This TCR derives from a man in his fifties with T-cell large granular lymphocyte leukemia. Some clones in this sample may be carry-over from other donors' samples. CDR3 amino acids: CASSQGADAGTEAFF. CDR3 in DNA: TGCGCCAGCAGCCAAGGGGCAGATGCGGGCACTGAAGCTTTCTTT.